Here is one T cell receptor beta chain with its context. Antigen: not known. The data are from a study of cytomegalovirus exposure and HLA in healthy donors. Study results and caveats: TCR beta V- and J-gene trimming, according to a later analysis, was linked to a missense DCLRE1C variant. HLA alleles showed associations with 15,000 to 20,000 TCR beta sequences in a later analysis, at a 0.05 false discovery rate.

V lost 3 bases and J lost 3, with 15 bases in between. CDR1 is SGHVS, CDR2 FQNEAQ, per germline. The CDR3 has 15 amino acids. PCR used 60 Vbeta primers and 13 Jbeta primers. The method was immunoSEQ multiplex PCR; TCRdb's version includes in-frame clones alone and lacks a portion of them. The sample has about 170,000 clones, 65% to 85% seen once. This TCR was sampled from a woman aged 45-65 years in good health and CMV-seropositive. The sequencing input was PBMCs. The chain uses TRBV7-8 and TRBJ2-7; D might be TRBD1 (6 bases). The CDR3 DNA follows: TGTGCCAGCAGCTTCGAACAGGGTAGGGGCTACGAGCAGTACTTC. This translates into CASSFEQGRGYEQYF.